This entry lists 22 T cell receptor beta chains sequenced from one sample in a study of blood T cell repertoires in COVID-19. Method: immunoSEQ multiplex PCR; TCRdb's copy keeps in-frame clones and lacks some. The sample carries about 190,000 clones, around 87% recorded once. Sequencing used peripheral blood. Receptors originate from a woman younger than 30 who had recovered from COVID-19.

CDR3 in DNA: TGTGCCAGCGAGGAGGGTAGCTCCTATAATTCACCCCTCCACTTT. Its translation is CASEEGSSYNSPLHF. The J gene is TRBJ1-6, the V gene TRBV2, with no clear D. CDR1 is SNHLY and CDR2 is FYNNEI in the germline V gene. CDR3 size: 15 residues. V gave up 8 bases and J gave up 0 bases, with 11 bases separating them.

The V call is TRBV4-3, the J call TRBJ2-7; the match to TRBD1 covers 10 bases. The CDR3 extends over 17 amino acids. V shed 3 bases and J 4 bases; nucleotides not matched to a gene: 12. The germline V gene has CDR1 LGHNA and CDR2 YSLEER. This chain's CDR3 is CASSQDPPGDRGYEQYV. DNA for the CDR3: TGCGCCAGCAGCCAGGATCCACCGGGGGACAGGGGATACGAGCAGTACGTC.

DNA for the CDR3: TGTGCCAGCAGTGGACAGGGTAGCTATGGCTACACCTTC. Its translation is CASSGQGSYGYTF. The rearrangement uses TRBV12-3 or TRBV12-4 and TRBJ1-2; the match to TRBD1 covers 8 bases. The junction had 3 bases not matched to a gene; V was cut back by 5 bases and J by 4 bases. The CDR3 consists of 13 residues.

The chain joins TRBV11-2 to TRBJ1-5; tentative D call: TRBD1 (5 bases). Trimming took 4 bases from V and 0 from J, leaving 10 bases between them. Germline loops: CDR1 SGHAT, CDR2 FQNNGV. CDR3 length: 15 amino acids. CDR3 protein: CASSSTGDSNQPQHF. Written as DNA, the CDR3 is TGTGCCAGCAGCTCAACAGGCGATAGCAATCAGCCCCAGCATTTT.

Comment on this clone: Other DNA sequences in this specimen translate into the identical CDR3. The chain carries TRBV4-3 and TRBJ2-1; weak D call: TRBD2 (5 bases). Germline-derived CDR1 and CDR2 are LGHNA and YSLEER. Trimming removed 1 base from V and 0 bases from J, with 7 bases in between. This CDR3 has 15 amino acids. This CDR3 is CASSQGEGSYNEQFF. The CDR3 coding sequence is TGCGCCAGCAGCCAAGGAGAGGGCTCCTACAATGAGCAGTTCTTC.

This clone is a singleton in its sample. The chain employs TRBV9 and TRBJ1-1; TRBD1 aligns across 8 bases. The V gene's germline CDR1 is SGDLS and CDR2 YYNGEE. The CDR3 has 15 residues. Trimming removed 3 bases from V and 4 bases from J; junction bases left unmatched: 8. CDR3 region: CASSGTGFVVTEAFF. The DNA for the CDR3 is TGTGCCAGCAGCGGGACAGGGTTCGTGGTCACTGAAGCTTTCTTT.

The V call is TRBV6-5, the J call TRBJ1-2, with 7 bases identical to TRBD1. V gave up 0 bases and J gave up 2 bases; unmatched junction bases: 3. The CDR3 totals 15 residues. The germline CDR1 and CDR2 sequences are MNHEY and SVGAGI. CDR3 nucleotide sequence: TGTGCCAGCAGTTACTCAGCAGGGGGGAACTATGGCTACACCTTC. Its translation is CASSYSAGGNYGYTF.

This clone came up a few times. The rearrangement links TRBV7-3 to TRBJ1-1; D gene ambiguous. The CDR3 has 14 amino acids. CDR1 and CDR2 (germline): SGHTA, FQGTGA. The V end was cut by 4 bases, the J end by 5 bases, with 14 bases between. CDR3 region: CASSSLGERTEAFF. CDR3 in DNA: TGTGCCAGCAGCTCCCTGGGCGAGCGGACTGAAGCTTTCTTT.

The rearrangement joins TRBV6-5 to TRBJ1-5; tentative D call: TRBD1 (6 bases). The CDR3 consists of 13 residues. Trimming pared 5 bases from V and 7 bases from J, leaving 12 bases between. Germline V gene data show CDR1 as MNHEY and CDR2 as SVGAGI. Here the CDR3 DNA reads TGTGCCAGCAGTACGACAGGTCTCCAGCCCCAGCATTTT. The encoded protein is CASSTTGLQPQHF.

The chain employs TRBV9 and TRBJ1-2; possible D gene TRBD1, 6 bases. This CDR3 has 14 residues. Trimming removed 3 bases at V and 8 bases at J, with 17 bases between. Germline CDR1 reads SGDLS; CDR2 reads YYNGEE. As DNA, the CDR3 is TGTGCCAGCAGCGATGGGGGGGCGCCGGGCGGCTACACCTTC. Protein product: CASSDGGAPGGYTF.

V gene TRBV29-1 combines with J gene TRBJ1-2; D may be TRBD1 (5 bases). The CDR3 totals 14 residues. The germline V gene has CDR1 SQVTM and CDR2 ANQGSEA. Trimming shortened V by 0 bases and J by 7 bases, and 15 bases separated the two germline ends. This chain's CDR3 is CSVEDRWGESGYTF. The CDR3 DNA reads TGCAGCGTTGAAGATCGGTGGGGGGAAAGTGGCTACACCTTC.

The J gene is TRBJ1-5, the V gene TRBV18, with 8 positions matching TRBD1. Germline CDR1 and CDR2: KGHSH and LQKENI. The CDR3 totals 17 residues. Germline trimming cut 5 bases from V and 4 bases from J; bases unmatched to any gene: 13. The CDR3 DNA is TGTGCCAGCTCAAACACCGGGACAGGATTAGGAAATCAGCCCCAGCATTTT. The encoded protein is CASSNTGTGLGNQPQHF. The whole variable domain, remainder taken from reference TRBV18 and TRBJ1-5, is NAGVMQNPRHLVRRRGQEARLRCSPMKGHSHVYWYRQLPEEGLKFMVYLQKENIIDESGMPKERFSAEFPKEGPSILRIQQVVRGDSAAYFCASSNTGTGLGNQPQHFGDGTRLSIL.

The V and J genes are TRBV2 and TRBJ1-1, with 9 bases lining up with TRBD1. This CDR3 has 14 amino acids. CDR1 and CDR2 (germline): SNHLY, FYNNEI. Trimming took 6 bases from V and 3 from J; bases not matched to a gene: 5. DNA of the CDR3: TGTGCCAGCAGAGCCGGGACAGGGTACACTGAAGCTTTCTTT. Protein sequence: CASRAGTGYTEAFF.

The genes are TRBV6-5 and TRBJ2-7, with D perhaps matching TRBD1 (5 bases). Germline CDR1 is MNHEY and CDR2 is SVGAGI. The CDR3 length is 13 residues. Trimming left V 11 bases short and J 2 bases short, with 16 bases between. The CDR3 spells CAGALGFTYEQYF. The CDR3 DNA is TGTGCCGGGGCCCTCGGGTTTACCTACGAGCAGTACTTC.

The V call is TRBV4-3, the J call TRBJ2-5; 13 bases fit TRBD2. CDR3 length: 16 amino acids. CDR1 and CDR2 from the germline V gene are LGHNA and YSLEER. The ends lost 4 bases at V and 5 bases at J; junction bases unmatched: 7. This CDR3 reads CASSLGLAGVGETQYF. The CDR3 nucleotides read TGCGCCAGCAGCCTAGGACTAGCGGGAGTTGGGGAGACCCAGTACTTC.

The genes are TRBV2 and TRBJ2-1, with D tentatively TRBD1 (5 bases). The V gene lost 0 bases and the J gene lost 8 bases, with 11 bases spanning the gap. The CDR3 is 14 amino acids. Germline values: CDR1 SNHLY, CDR2 FYNNEI. DNA for the CDR3: TGTGCCAGCAGTGAAGCACAGGTTATCGATGAGCAGTTCTTC. Translating gives CASSEAQVIDEQFF. Full variable domain (rest looked up from reference TRBV2 and TRBJ2-1): EPEVTQTPSHQVTQMGQEVILRCVPISNHLYFYWYRQILGQKVEFLVSFYNNEISEKSEIFDDQFSVERPDGSNFTLKIRSTKLEDSAMYFCASSEAQVIDEQFFGPGTRLTVL.

The chain carries TRBV7-2 and TRBJ2-7; D gene uncertain. Trimming removed 5 bases from V and 6 bases from J, with 17 bases in between. This CDR3 is built from 14 residues. Germline V lookup: CDR1 SGHTA, CDR2 FQGNSA. CDR3 residues: CASSPSPQATEQYF. CDR3 in DNA: TGTGCCAGCAGCCCCAGCCCCCAGGCGACCGAGCAGTACTTC.

The rearrangement joins TRBV2 to TRBJ1-4; perhaps TRBD1 as D (6 bases). The CDR3 is 15 amino acids. Germline V gene lookup returns CDR1 SNHLY and CDR2 FYNNEI. Between the trimmed V and J ends, which lost 6 bases and 7 bases, there was a span of 18 bases. Written as DNA, the CDR3 is TGTGCCAGCAGCCAAGCAGGGGCTGAATTTGAAAAACTGTTTTTT. Its translation is CASSQAGAEFEKLFF.

In its sample, this clone was seen a few times. This rearrangement joins TRBV27 to TRBJ2-7; 7 nucleotides align to TRBD2. Per the germline V gene, CDR1 is MNHEY and CDR2 is SMNVEV (reference sequence). J was trimmed by 6 bases and V by 1 base; bases with no gene match: 3. The length of the CDR3 is 13 residues. The CDR3 spells CASSLFPGGEQYF. The CDR3 DNA reads TGTGCCAGCAGTTTATTTCCGGGGGGCGAGCAGTACTTC.

This clone was seen a single time. The V and J genes are TRBV21-1 and TRBJ1-3; TRBD1 reflects the table's D call only, with no check against the DNA. TRBV21-1 is given as a pseudogene. CDR3 length: 18 amino acids. CDR3 in amino acids: CASSKEGRGSRSGNTIYF. CDR3 sequence (DNA): TGTGCCAGCAGCAAAGAGGGCAGGGGGTCCCGTTCTGGAAACACCATATATTTT.

DNA of the CDR3: TGTGCCAGCAGCTTATCAGACATGAATGAAAAACTGTTTTTT. It is translated as CASSLSDMNEKLFF. V usage is TRBV7-7 and J usage is TRBJ1-4; D is ambiguous. The CDR3 is 14 residues long. Germline CDR1 reads SSHAT; CDR2 reads FNYEAQ (reference sequence). Trimming removed 2 bases at V and 5 bases at J, with 9 bases between.

This clone was recorded only once. V is TRBV15 and J is TRBJ2-7, with D maybe TRBD1 (6 bases). V lost 4 bases and J lost 7, with 17 bases in between. Germline CDR1 and CDR2: LNHNV and YYDKDF (reference sequence). This CDR3 contains 14 residues. The CDR3 here is CATSNKTGPREQYF. CDR3 bases: TGTGCCACCAGCAACAAGACAGGCCCTCGGGAGCAGTACTTC.